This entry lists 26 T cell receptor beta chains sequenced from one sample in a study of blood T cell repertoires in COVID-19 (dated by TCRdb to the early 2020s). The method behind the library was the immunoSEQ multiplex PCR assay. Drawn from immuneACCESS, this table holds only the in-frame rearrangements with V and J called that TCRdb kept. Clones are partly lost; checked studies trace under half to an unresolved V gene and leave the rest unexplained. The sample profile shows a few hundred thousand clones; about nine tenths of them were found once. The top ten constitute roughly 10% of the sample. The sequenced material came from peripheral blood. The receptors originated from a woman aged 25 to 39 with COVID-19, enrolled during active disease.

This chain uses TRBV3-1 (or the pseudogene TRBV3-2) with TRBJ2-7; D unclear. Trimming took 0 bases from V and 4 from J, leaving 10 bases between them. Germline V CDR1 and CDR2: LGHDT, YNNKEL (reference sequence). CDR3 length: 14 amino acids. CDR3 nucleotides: TGTGCCAGCAGCCAAGATCAGCAGGAATACGAGCAGTACTTC. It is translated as CASSQDQQEYEQYF.

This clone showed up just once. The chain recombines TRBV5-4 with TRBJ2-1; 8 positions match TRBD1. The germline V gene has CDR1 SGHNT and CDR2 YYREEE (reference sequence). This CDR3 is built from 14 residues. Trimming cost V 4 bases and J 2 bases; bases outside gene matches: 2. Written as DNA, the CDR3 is TGTGCCAGCAGCCTCAGGGGGCCCTACAATGAGCAGTTCTTC. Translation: CASSLRGPYNEQFF.

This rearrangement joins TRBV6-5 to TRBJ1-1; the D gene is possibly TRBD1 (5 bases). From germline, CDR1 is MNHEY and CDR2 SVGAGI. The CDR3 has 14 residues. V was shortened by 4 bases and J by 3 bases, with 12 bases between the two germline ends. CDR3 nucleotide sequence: TGTGCCAGCAGTTCACGCCGGGGGGACACTGAAGCTTTCTTT. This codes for CASSSRRGDTEAFF.

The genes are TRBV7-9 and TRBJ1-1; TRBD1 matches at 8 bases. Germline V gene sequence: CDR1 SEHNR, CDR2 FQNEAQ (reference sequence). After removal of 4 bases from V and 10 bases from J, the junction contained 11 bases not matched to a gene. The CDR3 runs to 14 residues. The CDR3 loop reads CASSSPDRGKGAFF. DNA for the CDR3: TGTGCCAGCAGCTCTCCCGACAGGGGCAAGGGAGCTTTCTTT.

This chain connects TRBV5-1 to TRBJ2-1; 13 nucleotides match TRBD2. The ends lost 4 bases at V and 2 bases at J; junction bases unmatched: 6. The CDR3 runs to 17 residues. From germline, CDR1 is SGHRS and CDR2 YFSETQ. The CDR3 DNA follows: TGCGCCAGCAGCGATACTAGCGGGAGGGCCCCCTACAATGAGCAGTTCTTC. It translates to CASSDTSGRAPYNEQFF.

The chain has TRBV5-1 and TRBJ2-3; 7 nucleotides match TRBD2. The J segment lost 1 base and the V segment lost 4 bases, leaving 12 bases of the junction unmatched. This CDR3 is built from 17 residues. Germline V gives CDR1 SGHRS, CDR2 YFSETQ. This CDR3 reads CASSVGATSSGTDTQYF. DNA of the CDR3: TGCGCCAGCAGCGTTGGGGCGACTAGCTCGGGCACAGATACGCAGTATTTT.

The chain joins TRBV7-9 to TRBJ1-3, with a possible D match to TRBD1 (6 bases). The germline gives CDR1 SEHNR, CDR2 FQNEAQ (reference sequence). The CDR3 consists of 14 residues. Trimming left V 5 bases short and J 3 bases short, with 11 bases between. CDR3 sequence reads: CASSRAGVGNTIYF. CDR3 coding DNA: TGTGCCAGCAGCCGTGCAGGGGTTGGAAACACCATATATTTT.

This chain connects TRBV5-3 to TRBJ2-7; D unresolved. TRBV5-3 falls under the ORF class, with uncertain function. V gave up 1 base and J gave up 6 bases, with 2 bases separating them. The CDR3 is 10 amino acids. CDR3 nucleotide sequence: TGTGCCAGAAGCTTGCTCGAGCAGTACTTC. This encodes CARSLLEQYF.

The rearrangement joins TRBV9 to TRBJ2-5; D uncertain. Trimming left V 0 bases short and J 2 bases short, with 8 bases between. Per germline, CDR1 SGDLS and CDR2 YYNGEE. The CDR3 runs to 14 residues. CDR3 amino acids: CASSVDLLQETQYF. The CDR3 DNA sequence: TGTGCCAGCAGCGTAGACCTACTACAAGAGACCCAGTACTTC.

The CDR3 DNA follows: TGTGCCAGCAGCCCTGGGACAGGGGCTGAAGCTTTCTTT. As protein: CASSPGTGAEAFF. The chain joins TRBV9 to TRBJ1-1; TRBD1 matches at 10 bases. The CDR3 has 13 amino acids. Per the germline V gene, CDR1 is SGDLS and CDR2 is YYNGEE. Unmatched junction bases numbered 3, after V lost 4 bases and J lost 6 bases. Full variable domain (rest looked up from reference TRBV9 and TRBJ1-1): DSGVTQTPKHLITATGQRVTLRCSPRSGDLSVYWYQQSLDQGLQFLIQYYNGEERAKGNILERFSAQQFPDLHSELNLSSLELGDSALYFCASSPGTGAEAFFGQGTRLTVV.

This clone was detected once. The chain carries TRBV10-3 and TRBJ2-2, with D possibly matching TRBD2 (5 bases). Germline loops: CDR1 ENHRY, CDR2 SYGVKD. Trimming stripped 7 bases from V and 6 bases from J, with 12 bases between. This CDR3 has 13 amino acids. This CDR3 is CAIMASFSGELFF. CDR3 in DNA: TGTGCCATCATGGCTAGCTTCTCCGGGGAGCTGTTTTTT.

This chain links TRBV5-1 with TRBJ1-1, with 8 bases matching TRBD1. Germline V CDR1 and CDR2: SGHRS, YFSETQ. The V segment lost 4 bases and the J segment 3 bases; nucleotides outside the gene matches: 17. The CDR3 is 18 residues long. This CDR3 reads CASSPPGSRGRGDTEAFF. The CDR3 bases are TGCGCCAGCAGCCCCCCAGGAAGCAGGGGGCGCGGGGACACTGAAGCTTTCTTT.

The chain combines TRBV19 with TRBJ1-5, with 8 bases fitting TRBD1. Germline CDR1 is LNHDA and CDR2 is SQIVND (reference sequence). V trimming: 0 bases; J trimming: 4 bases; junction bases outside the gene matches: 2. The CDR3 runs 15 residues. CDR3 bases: TGTGCCAGTAGTATAGATTGGGACAGGAATCAGCCCCAGCATTTT. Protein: CASSIDWDRNQPQHF.

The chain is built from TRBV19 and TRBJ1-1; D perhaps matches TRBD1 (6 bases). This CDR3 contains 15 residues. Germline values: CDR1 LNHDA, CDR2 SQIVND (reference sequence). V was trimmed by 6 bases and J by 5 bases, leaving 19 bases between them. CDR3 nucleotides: TGTGCCAGTAGCATAACCCCACAGGGCGGGACTGAAGCTTTCTTT. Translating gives CASSITPQGGTEAFF.

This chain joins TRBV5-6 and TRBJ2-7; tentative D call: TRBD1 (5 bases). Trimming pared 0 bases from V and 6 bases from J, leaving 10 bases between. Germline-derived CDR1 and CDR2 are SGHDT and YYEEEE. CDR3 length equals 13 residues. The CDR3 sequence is CASSLATQGEQYF. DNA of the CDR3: TGTGCCAGCAGCTTGGCAACGCAGGGCGAGCAGTACTTC.

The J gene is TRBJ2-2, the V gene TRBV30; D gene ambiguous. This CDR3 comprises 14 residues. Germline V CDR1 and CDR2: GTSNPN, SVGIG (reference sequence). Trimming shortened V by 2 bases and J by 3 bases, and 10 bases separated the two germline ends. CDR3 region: CAWSTLEDTGELFF. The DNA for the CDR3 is TGTGCCTGGAGTACCCTAGAGGACACCGGGGAGCTGTTTTTT.

The CDR3 nucleotides are TGTGCCAGCAGTTACTTACCAGGGAAGGGTTCACCCCTCCACTTT. Its translation: CASSYLPGKGSPLHF. The chain links TRBV6-5 to TRBJ1-6; possible D gene TRBD1, 5 bases. The CDR3 is 15 amino acids. The V end was cut by 1 base, the J end by 9 bases, with 13 bases between. The V gene's germline CDR1 is MNHEY and CDR2 SVGAGI.

In DNA form, the CDR3 reads TGTGCCAGCAGCCCACCCACTAGCGGGAGAAAAGAGCAGTTCTTC. Its translation is CASSPPTSGRKEQFF. This chain links TRBV3-1 (or the pseudogene TRBV3-2) with TRBJ2-1; 11 bases agree with TRBD2. Germline loops: CDR1 LGHDT, CDR2 YNNKEL (reference sequence). The CDR3 contains 15 residues. Losses at the gene ends were 4 bases for V and 10 bases for J; bases not matched to a gene: 9.

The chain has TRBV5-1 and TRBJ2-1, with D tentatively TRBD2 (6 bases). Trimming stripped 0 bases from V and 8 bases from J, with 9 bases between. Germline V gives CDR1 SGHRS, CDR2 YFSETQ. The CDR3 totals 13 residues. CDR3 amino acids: CASSLAGVYEQFF. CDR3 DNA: TGCGCCAGCAGCTTGGCGGGAGTCTATGAGCAGTTCTTC.

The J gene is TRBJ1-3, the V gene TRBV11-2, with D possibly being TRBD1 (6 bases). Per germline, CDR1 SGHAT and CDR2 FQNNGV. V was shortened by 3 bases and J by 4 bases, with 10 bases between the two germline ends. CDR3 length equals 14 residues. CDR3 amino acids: CASSFRGDGNTIYF. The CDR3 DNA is TGTGCCAGCAGCTTCAGGGGTGACGGAAACACCATATATTTT.

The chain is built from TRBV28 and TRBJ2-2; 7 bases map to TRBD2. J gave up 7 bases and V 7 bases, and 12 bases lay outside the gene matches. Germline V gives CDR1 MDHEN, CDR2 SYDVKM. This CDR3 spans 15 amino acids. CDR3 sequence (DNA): TGTGCCAGCAATTTCGGCGGGAGAGTGGTCGGGGAGCTGTTTTTT. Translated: CASNFGGRVVGELFF.

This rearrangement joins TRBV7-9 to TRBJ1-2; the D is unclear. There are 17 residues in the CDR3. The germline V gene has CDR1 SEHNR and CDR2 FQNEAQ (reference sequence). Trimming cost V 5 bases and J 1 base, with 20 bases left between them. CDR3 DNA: TGTGCCAGCAGCACGAACCTGGGAAGGAGGGATAACTATGGCTACACCTTC. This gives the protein CASSTNLGRRDNYGYTF.

The CDR3 nucleotides are TGTGCCAGCAGCTTCGGACAGGGTGTCGAGACCCAGTACTTC. Translating gives CASSFGQGVETQYF. V gene TRBV7-8 combines with J gene TRBJ2-5; TRBD1 aligns across 8 bases. J lost 5 bases, V lost 3 bases, and 5 bases had no gene match. This CDR3 spans 14 amino acids. CDR1 and CDR2 (germline): SGHVS, FQNEAQ.

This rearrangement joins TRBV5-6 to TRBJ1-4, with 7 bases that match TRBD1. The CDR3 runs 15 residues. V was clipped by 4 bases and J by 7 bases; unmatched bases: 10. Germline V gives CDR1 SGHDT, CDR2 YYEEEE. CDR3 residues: CASSGPTGLGEKLFF. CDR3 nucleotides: TGTGCCAGCAGCGGCCCGACAGGGCTGGGTGAAAAACTGTTTTTT.

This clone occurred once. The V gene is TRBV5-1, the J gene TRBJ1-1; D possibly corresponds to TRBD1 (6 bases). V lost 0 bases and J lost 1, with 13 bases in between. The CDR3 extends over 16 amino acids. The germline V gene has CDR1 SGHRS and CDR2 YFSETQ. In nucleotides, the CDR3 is TGCGCCAGCAGCTTGGTGACAGGCGGGAGGAACACTGAAGCTTTCTTT. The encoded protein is CASSLVTGGRNTEAFF.

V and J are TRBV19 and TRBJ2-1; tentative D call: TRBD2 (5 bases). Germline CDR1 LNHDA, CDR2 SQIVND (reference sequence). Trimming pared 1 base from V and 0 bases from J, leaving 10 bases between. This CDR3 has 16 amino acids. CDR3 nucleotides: TGTGCCAGTAGTATAGCAAGCGGACCCTCCTACAATGAGCAGTTCTTC. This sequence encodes CASSIASGPSYNEQFF.